The source of this T cell receptor beta chain is a study of Graves' ophthalmopathy and Graves' hyperthyroidism. Study-wide background: Peripheral blood was gathered at the point of initial diagnosis, before any treatment started.

Amplification from RNA transcripts yielded the TCR beta CDR3 regions. An initial RT-PCR round employing HTBI primers preceded a second-round multiplex PCR. TCRdb reprocessed the multiplex PCR reads via MiXCR and lists one record per CDR3 protein. The table lists 650,000 to 900,000 distinct CDR3 sequences, 35% to 50% of them singletons, with 44% in the top ten. Trimming took 11 bases from V and 2 from J, leaving 12 bases between them. Germline values: CDR1 KGHDR, CDR2 SFDVKD. The CDR3 extends over 13 amino acids. Diagnosis was based on clinical symptoms, serum thyroxine, TRAb, thyroid ultrasound and orbital computed tomography.

The specimen sequenced was peripheral blood. The J gene is TRBJ1-5, the V gene TRBV24-1, with a possible D match to TRBD1 (5 bases). The clonotype originates from an adult man with Graves' ophthalmopathy. CDR3 in DNA: TGTGCCAGCAGGGTAAAGGGCAATCAGCCCCAGCATTTT. Translation gives CASRVKGNQPQHF.